Below are 26 T cell receptor beta chains sequenced from a single sample in a study of neurological immune-mediated disorders. Each CDR3 protein is one row after TCRdb ran MiXCR on the 5' RACE reads. This sample yields fewer than 85,000 distinct CDR3 sequences, of which about 5% are seen a single time; 2% to 2.5% belongs to the top ten. The sequenced sample was PBMCs. All receptors come from a woman aged 65 to 85 with multiple sclerosis.

This clonotype was found many times. The J gene is TRBJ1-4, the V gene TRBV12-3 or TRBV12-4; 9 bases line up with TRBD1. The V segment lost 6 bases and the J segment 11 bases; nucleotides outside the gene matches: 7. The CDR3 runs to 13 residues. CDR3 DNA sequence: TGTGCCAGCAGCCTAAGGGACAGGGAGAAACTGTTTTTT. Protein product: CASSLRDREKLFF.

This clonotype was detected many times. The rearrangement joins TRBV5-1 to TRBJ1-1; D unresolved. The V gene's germline CDR1 is SGHRS and CDR2 YFSETQ. Deletions cut 2 bases from V and 2 bases from J, with 7 bases between. The CDR3 totals 13 residues. CDR3 loop: CASSFKGNTEAFF. Written as DNA, the CDR3 is TGCGCCAGCAGCTTTAAGGGAAACACTGAAGCTTTCTTT.

This clonotype has ten or more counts. The chain is built from TRBV5-1 and TRBJ2-3, with D uncertain. The CDR3 spans 15 residues. Deletions cut 0 bases from V and 0 bases from J, with 8 bases between. Germline V lookup: CDR1 SGHRS, CDR2 YFSETQ. As DNA, the CDR3 is TGCGCCAGCAGCTTGGCCGGGCTTAGCACAGATACGCAGTATTTT. This sequence encodes CASSLAGLSTDTQYF. Looking up the rest from reference TRBV5-1 and TRBJ2-3 gives the full variable domain: KAGVTQTPRYLIKTRGQQVTLSCSPISGHRSVSWYQQTPGQGLQFLFEYFSETQRNKGNFPGRFSGRQFSNSRSEMNVSTLELGDSALYLCASSLAGLSTDTQYFGPGTRLTVL.

This clonotype was recorded a few times. The gene calls are TRBV3-1 and TRBJ2-3, with 10 nucleotides matching TRBD2. Losses at the gene ends were 0 bases for V and 2 bases for J; bases not matched to a gene: 14. This CDR3 is 20 amino acids long. Germline V lookup: CDR1 LGHDT, CDR2 YNNKEL (reference sequence). CDR3 sequence (DNA): TGTGCCAGCAGCCAAGATCCCCGGACTAGCGGCCTTCCCTCCACAGATACGCAGTATTTT. Translated: CASSQDPRTSGLPSTDTQYF.

This clonotype was seen only once. The chain carries TRBV19 and TRBJ2-7, with D perhaps TRBD2 (5 bases). The germline CDR1 and CDR2 sequences are LNHDA and SQIVND (reference sequence). V was trimmed by 6 bases and J by 1 base, leaving 16 bases between them. This CDR3 has 15 amino acids. For the CDR3, the DNA is TGTGCCAGTAGCGACGGAGGTGGCGGATCCTACGAGCAGTACTTC. Translating gives CASSDGGGGSYEQYF.

This clonotype was seen many times. V is TRBV18 and J is TRBJ2-5; 9 bases are a match to TRBD2. The CDR3 spans 14 residues. In germline, CDR1 is KGHSH, CDR2 LQKENI. V shed 1 base, J shed 5 bases, and the junction held 2 bases outside the gene matches. For the CDR3, the DNA is TGTGCCAGCTCACCACGGACTAGCGTGGAGACCCAGTACTTC. This translates into CASSPRTSVETQYF.

This clonotype was picked up many times. This rearrangement joins TRBV7-2 to TRBJ2-3; 7 bases are shared with TRBD1. The CDR3 spans 14 residues. Germline loops: CDR1 SGHTA, CDR2 FQGNSA. With 4 bases clipped from V and 2 bases from J, the junction kept 3 bases outside the gene matches. CDR3 region: CASSSGGFTDTQYF. The CDR3 bases are TGTGCCAGCAGCTCAGGGGGTTTCACAGATACGCAGTATTTT.

This clonotype has at least ten counts. The chain employs TRBV6-2 or TRBV6-3 and TRBJ2-7, with 11 bases aligning to TRBD1. Per the germline V gene, CDR1 is MNHEY and CDR2 is SVGEGT. The trim removed 8 bases at V and 0 bases at J, leaving 6 bases unmatched. The CDR3 extends over 15 amino acids. CDR3 sequence: CASRTGTGGSYEQYF. The CDR3 region has the DNA TGTGCCAGCCGCACCGGGACAGGGGGCTCCTACGAGCAGTACTTC.

This clonotype came up many times. The chain is built from TRBV15 and TRBJ2-3, with no clear D. Trimming removed 0 bases at V and 2 bases at J, with 12 bases between. The CDR3 runs 16 residues. From germline, CDR1 is LNHNV and CDR2 YYDKDF (reference sequence). This CDR3 is CATSRELPPYTDTQYF. The CDR3, as DNA: TGTGCCACCAGCAGAGAGTTACCTCCTTACACAGATACGCAGTATTTT.

Ten or more counts support this clonotype. The chain couples TRBV20-1 to TRBJ1-1; the D gene is possibly TRBD1 (6 bases). The germline V and J ends were trimmed by 0 bases and 5 bases, with 10 bases remaining between them. Germline assignment: CDR1 DFQATT and CDR2 SNEGSKA (reference sequence). The CDR3 covers 13 residues. The CDR3 DNA sequence: TGCAGTGCTAGAGATCGGGGGACAACTGAAGCTTTCTTT. It encodes CSARDRGTTEAFF.

This clonotype occurred many times. This chain connects TRBV3-1 to TRBJ1-5; TRBD1 agrees at 7 bases. With 1 base clipped from V and 4 bases from J, the junction kept 1 base outside the gene matches. Looked up from germline, CDR1 is LGHDT and CDR2 is YNNKEL (reference sequence). This CDR3 has 14 residues. In DNA, the CDR3 is TGTGCCAGCAGCCAAGGACAGGGAAATCAGCCCCAGCATTTT. It codes for CASSQGQGNQPQHF. The full variable domain, in which reference TRBV3-1 and TRBJ1-5 provide the parts outside the CDR3, is DTAVSQTPKYLVTQMGNDKSIKCEQNLGHDTMYWYKQDSKKFLKIMFSYNNKELIINETVPNRFSPKSPDKAHLNLHINSLELGDSAVYFCASSQGQGNQPQHFGDGTRLSIL.

This clonotype was detected only a few times. This chain joins TRBV6-6 and TRBJ1-2; 9 nucleotides align to TRBD1. Germline CDR1 is MNHNY and CDR2 is SVGAGI (reference sequence). With 6 bases clipped from V and 5 bases from J, the junction kept 10 bases outside the gene matches. This CDR3 has 15 amino acids. The CDR3 DNA reads as TGTGCCAGCAGCCGGGGAGGGACAGGGCTGTATGGCTACACCTTC. It yields the protein CASSRGGTGLYGYTF.

This clonotype has a count of ten or more. V is TRBV6-2 or TRBV6-3 and J is TRBJ1-4; a weak D match, TRBD1 (6 bases). Trimming pared 6 bases from V and 8 bases from J, leaving 19 bases between. The germline V gene has CDR1 MNHEY and CDR2 SVGEGT. This CDR3 is built from 15 residues. The CDR3 reads CASRRDNGWNEKLFF. CDR3 bases: TGTGCCAGCAGAAGGGACAATGGATGGAACGAAAAACTGTTTTTT.

This clonotype was counted many times. The chain has TRBV25-1 and TRBJ2-5, with D perhaps TRBD2 (5 bases). Germline V gives CDR1 MGHDK, CDR2 SYGVNS. V was trimmed by 3 bases and J by 2 bases, leaving 13 bases between them. This CDR3 comprises 15 residues. CDR3: CASSDWERLQETQYF. CDR3 nucleotide sequence: TGTGCCAGCAGTGACTGGGAGCGGCTTCAAGAGACCCAGTACTTC. Full variable domain (outside the CDR3, taken from reference TRBV25-1 and TRBJ2-5): EADIYQTPRYLVIGTGKKITLECSQTMGHDKMYWYQQDPGMELHLIHYSYGVNSTEKGDLSSESTVSRIRTEHFPLTLESARPSHTSQYLCASSDWERLQETQYFGPGTRLLVL.

This clonotype was detected only a few times. J is TRBJ2-3 and V is TRBV6-1; 11 bases match TRBD2. V was pared by 8 bases and J by 3 bases, with 4 bases of the junction left unmatched. The CDR3 sequence is 14 residues long. Per the germline V gene, CDR1 is MNHNS and CDR2 is SASEGT. The CDR3 coding sequence is TGTGCCAGCGGGACTAGCGGTAGAACAGATACGCAGTATTTT. The encoded protein is CASGTSGRTDTQYF.

This clonotype has at least ten counts. V usage is TRBV5-1 and J usage is TRBJ2-3; TRBD1 might be the D (6 bases). This CDR3 is built from 15 residues. Per germline, CDR1 SGHRS and CDR2 YFSETQ. V lost 2 bases to trimming and J lost 0 bases, with 10 bases between them. In DNA form, the CDR3 reads TGCGCCAGCAGCTTTGCAGGGGCTAGCACAGATACGCAGTATTTT. Translation: CASSFAGASTDTQYF.

This clonotype was found many times. The rearrangement uses TRBV12-3 or TRBV12-4 and TRBJ1-2, with 9 bases that match TRBD1. J lost 5 bases, V lost 5 bases, and 3 bases had no gene match. This CDR3 region has 13 residues. The CDR3, as DNA: TGTGCCAGCAGTCCCGGGACAGGGTATGGCTACACCTTC. Protein: CASSPGTGYGYTF.

This clonotype was counted ten times or more. The chain combines TRBV15 with TRBJ1-4; D not certain. Germline V gene sequence: CDR1 LNHNV, CDR2 YYDKDF (reference sequence). Trimming removed 0 bases from V and 8 bases from J, with 7 bases in between. CDR3 length: 13 residues. The CDR3 coding sequence is TGTGCCACCAGCAGAGATTTGAGAGAAAAACTGTTTTTT. Protein: CATSRDLREKLFF.

This clonotype was picked up many times. The gene calls are TRBV24-1 and TRBJ2-3; unclear D gene. V gave up 2 bases and J gave up 2 bases, with 7 bases separating them. This CDR3 has 14 amino acids. CDR1 is KGHDR and CDR2 is SFDVKD in the germline V gene. DNA for the CDR3: TGTGCCACCAGTGATTGGCCTCTCACAGATACGCAGTATTTT. It translates to CATSDWPLTDTQYF.

Details on this clonotype: One base away lies a much larger clone, so this may be a sequencing read error. The rearrangement uses TRBV27 and TRBJ2-3; perhaps TRBD1 as D (5 bases). V was cut by 2 bases and J by 1 base, with 13 bases left in between. This CDR3 is built from 16 residues. Germline CDR1 reads MNHEY; CDR2 reads SMNVEV (reference sequence). The CDR3 region is CASSLTSGLGTDTQYF. The DNA of the CDR3 is TGTGCCAGCAGTTTAACATCAGGGTTGGGCACAGATACGCAGTATTTT.

This chain links TRBV10-1 with TRBJ2-3; 7 bases line up with TRBD2. The V segment lost 3 bases and the J segment 4 bases; nucleotides outside the gene matches: 10. This CDR3 has 16 amino acids. Germline CDR1 WNHNN, CDR2 SYGVQD (reference sequence). The CDR3 spells CASSDLGGSSADTQYF. The CDR3 nucleotides are TGCGCCAGCAGTGATCTCGGCGGGAGCAGCGCAGATACGCAGTATTTT.

This clonotype has a count of ten or more. J is TRBJ2-5 and V is TRBV7-3; 8 nucleotides match TRBD2. There are 16 residues in the CDR3. Trimming took 4 bases from V and 4 from J; bases not matched to a gene: 11. CDR1 SGHTA and CDR2 FQGTGA come from the germline V gene. The CDR3 nucleotides are TGTGCCAGCAGCTCCCAACCGGGACTAGAAGCAGAGACCCAGTACTTC. Amino acids: CASSSQPGLEAETQYF.

This clonotype was seen many times. The chain has TRBV6-6 and TRBJ1-1, with no clear D. Germline lookup yields CDR1 MNHNY and CDR2 SVGAGI (reference sequence). The CDR3 runs to 12 residues. V was cut by 6 bases and J by 6 bases, with 11 bases left in between. The CDR3 is CASSTGVAEAFF. In nucleotides, the CDR3 is TGTGCCAGCAGCACCGGGGTCGCTGAAGCTTTCTTT.

Many counts were recorded for this clonotype. The V gene is TRBV6-5, the J gene TRBJ2-7; 14 bases fit TRBD2. CDR1 and CDR2 (germline): MNHEY, SVGAGI. CDR3 length equals 13 residues. Germline trimming cut 6 bases from V and 5 bases from J; bases unmatched to any gene: 0. CDR3: CASRGLAGDEQYF. In DNA form, the CDR3 reads TGTGCCAGCAGGGGACTAGCGGGAGACGAGCAGTACTTC.

Ten or more counts support this clonotype. The chain links TRBV6-2 or TRBV6-3 to TRBJ1-2, with 7 bases aligning to TRBD1. Looked up from germline, CDR1 is MNHEY and CDR2 is SVGEGT. This CDR3 has 13 residues. The trim removed 7 bases at V and 5 bases at J, leaving 7 bases unmatched. The DNA for the CDR3 is TGTGCCAGCAAAAGGGACAGCCTATATGGCTACACCTTC. Translating gives CASKRDSLYGYTF.

This clonotype was counted between two and nine times. This rearrangement joins TRBV7-2 to TRBJ1-1; D is uncertain. Trimming shortened V by 1 base and J by 7 bases, and 10 bases separated the two germline ends. CDR3 length: 13 residues. Germline CDR1 and CDR2: SGHTA and FQGNSA. This chain's CDR3 is CASSLVGRFEAFF. The CDR3 DNA is TGTGCCAGCAGCTTAGTAGGCCGATTTGAAGCTTTCTTT. Filled out from reference TRBV7-2 and TRBJ1-1, the complete variable domain reads GAGVSQSPSNKVTEKGKDVELRCDPISGHTALYWYRQSLGQGLEFLIYFQGNSAPDKSGLPSDRFSAERTGGSVSTLTIQRTQQEDSAVYLCASSLVGRFEAFFGQGTRLTVV.